These 24 T cell receptor beta chains originate from one sample sequenced in a study of beta chain features in type 1 diabetes. The study's findings and limits: TCRB CDR3s from Type 1 diabetes patients were moderately but significantly shorter in all four CD4+ subsets.

The antigens for these receptors are not known. Expressed TCRB transcripts were sequenced because the isolated RNA had all been reverse transcribed beforehand. Data came from immunoSEQ multiplex PCR; TCRdb stores just in-frame clones and leaves some out. This table has some 360,000 clones, 9.6% appearing once. Sequencing used central memory CD4+ T cells from blood. These receptor sequences come from a man aged 25 to 45 with type 1 diabetes.

Ten or more counts support this clone. This rearrangement joins TRBV9 to TRBJ1-3; weak D call: TRBD1 (6 bases). Trimming removed 3 bases at V and 4 bases at J, with 11 bases between. CDR1 is SGDLS, CDR2 YYNGEE, per germline. CDR3 length: 14 amino acids. The CDR3 sequence: CASSGGQQGNTIYF. The CDR3 region has the DNA TGTGCCAGCAGCGGAGGACAGCAGGGAAACACCATATATTTT.

The rearrangement links TRBV29-1 to TRBJ1-5; D is perhaps TRBD1 (5 bases). Germline V gene sequence: CDR1 SQVTM, CDR2 ANQGSEA. The CDR3 extends over 13 amino acids. V gave up 2 bases and J gave up 6 bases, with 11 bases separating them. This CDR3 is CSVEQGVGQPQHF. In DNA, the CDR3 is TGCAGCGTTGAACAGGGAGTCGGTCAGCCCCAGCATTTT.

V gene TRBV5-1 combines with J gene TRBJ2-1; 8 nucleotides agree with TRBD2. The germline gives CDR1 SGHRS, CDR2 YFSETQ. V dropped 1 base and J dropped 4; count of bases not matched to a gene: 1. The CDR3 extends over 14 amino acids. This chain's CDR3 is CASSLSGSYNEQFF. The DNA for the CDR3 is TGCGCCAGCAGCTTGAGCGGGAGTTACAATGAGCAGTTCTTC.

V and J are TRBV16 and TRBJ1-4; no clear D gene. Germline V gene sequence: CDR1 KGHSY, CDR2 FQNENV. The CDR3 contains 15 residues. V lost 0 bases and J lost 8, with 13 bases in between. This CDR3 reads CASSQSVYGKEKLFF. The CDR3 bases are TGTGCCAGCAGCCAATCGGTCTATGGTAAAGAAAAACTGTTTTTT.

The chain links TRBV5-8 to TRBJ2-5; the D gene could be TRBD1 or TRBD2 (5 bases each). Germline-derived CDR1 and CDR2 are SGHTS and YDEGEE. The CDR3 extends over 14 amino acids. V lost 4 bases, J lost 8 bases, and 18 bases lay in between. The CDR3 protein is CASSQGDRWTTQYF. The CDR3 nucleotides read TGTGCCAGCAGCCAAGGGGACCGATGGACAACCCAGTACTTC.

The V gene is TRBV7-2, the J gene TRBJ2-5; D unresolved. Trimming removed 4 bases from V and 1 base from J, with 7 bases in between. The CDR3 extends over 13 amino acids. The V gene's germline CDR1 is SGHTA and CDR2 FQGNSA. The CDR3 here is CASSSLGQETQYF. For the CDR3, the DNA is TGTGCCAGCAGCTCTCTCGGCCAAGAGACCCAGTACTTC.

This clone was observed many times. This chain connects TRBV5-1 to TRBJ2-1; D not certain. This CDR3 has 15 residues. Per germline, CDR1 SGHRS and CDR2 YFSETQ. V lost 3 bases and J lost 0, with 10 bases in between. The CDR3 sequence is CASSSGPFSYNEQFF. The CDR3 DNA follows: TGCGCCAGCAGCTCAGGCCCCTTCTCCTACAATGAGCAGTTCTTC.

This clone was seen only a few times. The chain is built from TRBV5-4 and TRBJ2-1; D gene unclear. The germline CDR1 and CDR2 sequences are SGHNT and YYREEE (reference sequence). There are 15 residues in the CDR3. With 0 bases removed from V and 6 bases from J, the gap between germline ends came to 13 bases. The CDR3 nucleotides read TGTGCCAGCAGCTTGGGGTACCGGAGTAGCAATGAGCAGTTCTTC. Translating gives CASSLGYRSSNEQFF. Combining the CDR3 with reference TRBV5-4 and TRBJ2-1 gives the whole variable domain ETGVTQSPTHLIKTRGQQVTLRCSSQSGHNTVSWYQQALGQGPQFIFQYYREEENGRGNFPPRFSGLQFPNYSSELNVNALELDDSALYLCASSLGYRSSNEQFFGPGTRLTVL.

Only a few counts were recorded for this clone. This chain links TRBV6-1 with TRBJ1-1, with a weak D call TRBD1 (5 bases). The V and J ends lost 4 bases and 3 bases respectively, with 12 bases between them. CDR3 size: 14 residues. Germline V gives CDR1 MNHNS, CDR2 SASEGT. This CDR3 is CASSALRGDTEAFF. Here the CDR3 DNA reads TGTGCCAGCAGTGCACTGAGGGGAGACACTGAAGCTTTCTTT.

This clone was picked up a small number of times. The chain combines TRBV14 with TRBJ2-5; D not certain. V gave up 2 bases and J gave up 10 bases, with 8 bases separating them. Germline CDR1 is SGHDN and CDR2 is FVKESK. This CDR3 has 11 amino acids. The CDR3 DNA reads TGTGCCAGCAGCCAACTAGGGCTCCAGTACTTC. This translates into CASSQLGLQYF.

This clone has just a few counts. In the same sample, other DNA sequences code for this CDR3. The chain links TRBV6-5 to TRBJ2-3; 8 positions match TRBD2. The V gene's germline CDR1 is MNHEY and CDR2 SVGAGI. The CDR3 extends over 14 amino acids. V lost 2 bases and J lost 6; bases outside the gene matches: 4. The CDR3 DNA reads as TGTGCCAGCAGTTACCGCCTAGCGGGCGATACGCAGTATTTT. It is translated as CASSYRLAGDTQYF.

This chain uses TRBV29-1 with TRBJ1-3, with D possibly being TRBD1 (5 bases). V was cut by 7 bases and J by 3 bases, with 13 bases left in between. The CDR3 spans 13 residues. Germline V gene lookup returns CDR1 SQVTM and CDR2 ANQGSEA. CDR3 nucleotides: TGCAGCGCCTCGAGGGGAGATGGAAACACCATATATTTT. As protein: CSASRGDGNTIYF.

This clone has ten or more counts. The rearrangement joins TRBV19 to TRBJ2-7; D remains unclear. The CDR3 has 13 amino acids. Trimming pared 4 bases from V and 8 bases from J, leaving 15 bases between. Germline loops: CDR1 LNHDA, CDR2 SQIVND (reference sequence). CDR3 in amino acids: CASSTGPGLQQYF. CDR3 bases: TGTGCCAGTAGTACCGGACCCGGTCTTCAGCAGTACTTC.

This clone turned up a few times. V and J are TRBV6-6 and TRBJ1-5; a possible D gene is TRBD1 (5 bases). There are 15 residues in the CDR3. The germline V and J ends were trimmed by 1 base and 6 bases, with 13 bases remaining between them. From germline, CDR1 is MNHNY and CDR2 SVGAGI (reference sequence). DNA of the CDR3: TGTGCCAGCAGTTACTTGAGAGGGGAGGGTCAGCCCCAGCATTTT. This gives the protein CASSYLRGEGQPQHF.

This clone was found a few times. The chain couples TRBV6-4 to TRBJ1-1, with TRBD1 identical over 7 bases. J gave up 6 bases and V 4 bases, and 5 bases lay outside the gene matches. The CDR3 contains 13 residues. CDR1 MRHNA and CDR2 SNTAGT come from the germline V gene. CDR3 sequence (DNA): TGTGCCAGCAGTGCTACAGGGGCCGCTGAAGCTTTCTTT. Its protein product is CASSATGAAEAFF.

The genes are TRBV7-8 and TRBJ2-6; D might be TRBD2 (7 bases). The V end was cut by 7 bases, the J end by 0 bases, with 16 bases between. CDR3 length equals 17 residues. Germline CDR1 and CDR2: SGHVS and FQNEAQ. The CDR3 is CASTRGGGSSGANVLTF. Here the CDR3 DNA reads TGTGCCAGCACCCGAGGGGGGGGATCCTCTGGGGCCAACGTCCTGACTTTC.

V usage is TRBV6-6 and J usage is TRBJ2-3; 9 bases match TRBD1. With V trimmed by 4 bases and J by 6 bases, 5 bases remained unmatched. Per germline, CDR1 MNHNY and CDR2 SVGAGI (reference sequence). CDR3 size: 14 residues. The CDR3 spells CASSSDRGSDTQYF. For the CDR3, the DNA is TGTGCCAGCAGTTCGGACAGGGGATCCGATACGCAGTATTTT.

This clone was seen a handful of times. This rearrangement joins TRBV6-1 to TRBJ2-1, with 8 bases that match TRBD2. With 3 bases clipped from V and 7 bases from J, the junction kept 8 bases outside the gene matches. From germline, CDR1 is MNHNS and CDR2 SASEGT. CDR3 size: 15 residues. The CDR3 sequence: CASSDPGRVWNEQFF. The CDR3 coding sequence is TGTGCCAGCAGTGACCCCGGGAGGGTTTGGAATGAGCAGTTCTTC.

On this clone: A junction boundary mismatches the germline segment, possibly from a read error. The chain is built from TRBV10-3 and TRBJ2-5; unclear D gene. The CDR3 is 17 residues long. Germline V CDR1 and CDR2: ENHRY, SYGVKD. CDR3 nucleotide sequence: TGTGCCAGCAGTTACTTAGACCCGTTAAGGGTGGAAGAGACCCAGTACTTC. It is translated as CASSYLDPLRVEETQYF.

This clone was detected a few times. V is TRBV5-1 and J is TRBJ2-3; 9 bases fit TRBD1. Per the germline V gene, CDR1 is SGHRS and CDR2 is YFSETQ. J gave up 4 bases and V 3 bases, and 9 bases lay outside the gene matches. The length of the CDR3 is 16 residues. This chain's CDR3 is CASSSLQGARADTQYF. In nucleotides, the CDR3 is TGCGCCAGCAGCTCACTACAGGGGGCTCGCGCAGATACGCAGTATTTT.

This clone has a count of ten or more. CDR3 in DNA: TGTGCCAGCAGTTTGGGGACTAATTTCCGCGAGCAGTACTTC. Translation: CASSLGTNFREQYF. The V call is TRBV28, the J call TRBJ2-7, with 7 bases matching TRBD2. CDR1 and CDR2 (germline): MDHEN, SYDVKM. Trimming took 3 bases from V and 6 from J; bases not matched to a gene: 8. The CDR3 runs to 14 residues.

CDR3 sequence: CASSTGLSNTEAFF. The CDR3, as DNA: TGTGCCAGCAGTACAGGGTTGTCCAACACTGAAGCTTTCTTT. The chain couples TRBV27 to TRBJ1-1, with D maybe TRBD1 (6 bases). In germline, CDR1 is MNHEY, CDR2 SMNVEV (reference sequence). CDR3 length: 14 residues. Trimming took 5 bases from V and 2 from J, leaving 12 bases between them.

This clone was seen a few times. V usage is TRBV18 and J usage is TRBJ1-5; D is ambiguous. Trimming left V 1 base short and J 0 bases short, with 7 bases between. The germline gives CDR1 KGHSH, CDR2 LQKENI. This CDR3 has 15 residues. Here the CDR3 DNA reads TGTGCCAGCTCACCACGAGATGTTAGCAATCAGCCCCAGCATTTT. Translating gives CASSPRDVSNQPQHF.

The chain has TRBV18 and TRBJ1-3; D may be TRBD1 (6 bases). Germline CDR1 is KGHSH and CDR2 is LQKENI. This CDR3 comprises 15 residues. V was cut by 6 bases and J by 8 bases, with 20 bases left in between. This CDR3 reads CASSPEQGFRDTIYF. DNA of the CDR3: TGTGCCAGCTCCCCCGAACAGGGATTTCGGGACACCATATATTTT.